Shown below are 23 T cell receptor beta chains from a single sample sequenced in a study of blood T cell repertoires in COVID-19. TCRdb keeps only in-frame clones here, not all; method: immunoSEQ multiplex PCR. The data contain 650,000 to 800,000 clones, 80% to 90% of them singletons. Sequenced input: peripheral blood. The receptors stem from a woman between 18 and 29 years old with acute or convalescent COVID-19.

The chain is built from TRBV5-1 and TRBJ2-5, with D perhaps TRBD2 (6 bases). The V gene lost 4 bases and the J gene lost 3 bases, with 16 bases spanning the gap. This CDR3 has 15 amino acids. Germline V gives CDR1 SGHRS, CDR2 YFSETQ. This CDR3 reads CASSIMGLLEETQYF. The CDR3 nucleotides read TGCGCCAGCAGCATAATGGGACTCCTAGAAGAGACCCAGTACTTC.

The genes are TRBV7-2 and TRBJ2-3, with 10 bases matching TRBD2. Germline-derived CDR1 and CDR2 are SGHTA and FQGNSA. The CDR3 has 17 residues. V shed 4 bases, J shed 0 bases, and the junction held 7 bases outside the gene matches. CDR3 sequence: CASSSTSGVLSTDTQYF. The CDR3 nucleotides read TGTGCCAGCAGCTCTACTAGCGGGGTCCTTAGCACAGATACGCAGTATTTT.

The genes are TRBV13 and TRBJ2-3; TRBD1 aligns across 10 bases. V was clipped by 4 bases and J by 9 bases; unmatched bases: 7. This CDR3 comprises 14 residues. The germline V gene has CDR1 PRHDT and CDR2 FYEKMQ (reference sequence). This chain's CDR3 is CASSSGTGDQTQYF. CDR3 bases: TGTGCCAGCAGCTCCGGGACAGGGGATCAAACGCAGTATTTT.

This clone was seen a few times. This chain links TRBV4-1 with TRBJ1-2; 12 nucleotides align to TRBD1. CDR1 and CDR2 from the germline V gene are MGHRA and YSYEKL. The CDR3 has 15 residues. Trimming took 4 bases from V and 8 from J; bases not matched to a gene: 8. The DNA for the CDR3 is TGCGCCAGCAGCCTTCCCGGGACAGGGGGCGTAGGCTACACCTTC. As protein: CASSLPGTGGVGYTF.

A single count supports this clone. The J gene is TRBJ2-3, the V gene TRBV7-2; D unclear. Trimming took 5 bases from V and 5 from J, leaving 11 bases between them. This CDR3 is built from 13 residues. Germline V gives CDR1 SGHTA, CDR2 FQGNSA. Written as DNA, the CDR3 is TGTGCCAGCAGCCCGCGCCGGAGAGATACGCAGTATTTT. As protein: CASSPRRRDTQYF.

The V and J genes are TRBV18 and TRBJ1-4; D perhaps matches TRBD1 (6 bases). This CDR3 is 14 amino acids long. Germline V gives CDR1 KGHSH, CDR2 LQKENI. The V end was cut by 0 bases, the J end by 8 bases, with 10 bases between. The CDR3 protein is CASSPPRDNEKLFF. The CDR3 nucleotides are TGTGCCAGCTCACCACCTAGGGACAACGAAAAACTGTTTTTT.

As DNA, the CDR3 is TGTGCCAGCAGACCGGGGGGGATGGATGAGCAGTTCTTC. Translation: CASRPGGMDEQFF. The chain employs TRBV7-9 and TRBJ2-1; 8 bases align to TRBD2. CDR1 SEHNR and CDR2 FQNEAQ come from the germline V gene (reference sequence). After removal of 6 bases from V and 8 bases from J, the junction contained 6 bases not matched to a gene. CDR3 size: 13 residues.

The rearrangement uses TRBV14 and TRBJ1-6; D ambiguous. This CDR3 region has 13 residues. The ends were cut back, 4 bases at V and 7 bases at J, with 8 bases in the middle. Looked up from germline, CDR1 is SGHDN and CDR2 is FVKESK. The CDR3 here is CASSRGWNSPLHF. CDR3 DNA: TGTGCCAGCAGCCGAGGGTGGAATTCACCCCTCCACTTT.

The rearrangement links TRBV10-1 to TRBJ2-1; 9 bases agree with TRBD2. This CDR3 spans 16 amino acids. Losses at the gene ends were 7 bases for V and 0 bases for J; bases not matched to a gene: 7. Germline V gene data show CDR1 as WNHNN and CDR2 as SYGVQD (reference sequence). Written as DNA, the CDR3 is TGCGCCAGCAACTCTTGCGGGGGGGCCTCCTACAATGAGCAGTTCTTC. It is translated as CASNSCGGASYNEQFF.

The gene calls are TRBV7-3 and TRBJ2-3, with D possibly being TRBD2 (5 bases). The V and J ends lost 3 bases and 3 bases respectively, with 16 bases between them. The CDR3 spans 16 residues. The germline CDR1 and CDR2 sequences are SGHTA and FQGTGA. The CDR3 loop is CASSLGLGRRTDTQYF. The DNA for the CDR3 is TGTGCCAGCAGCTTGGGGTTGGGCCGGAGGACAGATACGCAGTATTTT.

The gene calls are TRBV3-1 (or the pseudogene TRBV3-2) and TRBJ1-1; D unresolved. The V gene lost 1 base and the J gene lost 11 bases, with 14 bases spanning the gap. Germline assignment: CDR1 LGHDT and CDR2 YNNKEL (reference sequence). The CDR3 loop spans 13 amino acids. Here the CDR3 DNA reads TGTGCCAGCAGCCAAGTAAACAGTTGGGCGGCTTTCTTT. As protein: CASSQVNSWAAFF.

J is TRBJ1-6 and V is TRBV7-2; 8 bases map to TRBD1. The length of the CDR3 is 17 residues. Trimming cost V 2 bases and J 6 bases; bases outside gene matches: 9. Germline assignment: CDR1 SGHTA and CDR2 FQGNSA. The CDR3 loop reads CASSLTWTGLTNSPLHF. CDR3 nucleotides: TGTGCCAGCAGCTTAACTTGGACAGGGCTGACTAATTCACCCCTCCACTTT. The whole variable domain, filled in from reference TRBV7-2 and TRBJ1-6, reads GAGVSQSPSNKVTEKGKDVELRCDPISGHTALYWYRQSLGQGLEFLIYFQGNSAPDKSGLPSDRFSAERTGGSVSTLTIQRTQQEDSAVYLCASSLTWTGLTNSPLHFGNGTRLTVT.

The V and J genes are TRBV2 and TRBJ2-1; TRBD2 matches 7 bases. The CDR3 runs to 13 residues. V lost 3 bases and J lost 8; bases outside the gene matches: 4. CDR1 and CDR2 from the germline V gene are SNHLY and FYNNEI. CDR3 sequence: CASSERLADEQFF. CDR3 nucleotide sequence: TGTGCCAGCAGTGAGCGACTAGCCGATGAGCAGTTCTTC.

The DNA for the CDR3 is TGTGCCAGTACGTGGGGGGGGACCTCCTACGAGCAGTACTTC. Encoded protein: CASTWGGTSYEQYF. V gene TRBV19 combines with J gene TRBJ2-7, with 7 bases identical to TRBD2. CDR1 LNHDA and CDR2 SQIVND come from the germline V gene (reference sequence). The CDR3 runs 14 residues. J gave up 0 bases and V 7 bases, and 6 bases lay outside the gene matches.

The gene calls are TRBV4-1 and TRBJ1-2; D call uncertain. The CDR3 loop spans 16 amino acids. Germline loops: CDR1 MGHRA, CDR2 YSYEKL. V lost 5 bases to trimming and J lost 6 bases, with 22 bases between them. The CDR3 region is CASSSPTRDSRNGYTF. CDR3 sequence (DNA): TGCGCCAGCAGCTCCCCCACTCGGGATTCTCGAAATGGCTACACCTTC.

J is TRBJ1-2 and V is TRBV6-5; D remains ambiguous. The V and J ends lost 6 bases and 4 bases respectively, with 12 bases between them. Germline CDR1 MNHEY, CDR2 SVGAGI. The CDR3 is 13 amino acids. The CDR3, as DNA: TGTGCCAGCAGGGTGGAGGGCGCCTATGGCTACACCTTC. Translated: CASRVEGAYGYTF.

CDR3 bases: TGTGCCAGCAGTGAAGCGCTCAGCGATGAGCAGTTCTTC. This codes for CASSEALSDEQFF. The V call is TRBV2, the J call TRBJ2-1; D uncertain. This CDR3 is built from 13 residues. Germline V CDR1 and CDR2: SNHLY, FYNNEI. With 0 bases removed from V and 8 bases from J, the gap between germline ends came to 8 bases.

CDR3 in amino acids: CASRSRDSDLYEQYF. CDR3 nucleotides: TGTGCCAGTCGGAGCCGGGATAGTGATCTCTACGAGCAGTACTTC. The rearrangement links TRBV19 to TRBJ2-7; D is possibly TRBD2 (5 bases). Trimming pared 8 bases from V and 3 bases from J, leaving 20 bases between. This CDR3 has 15 amino acids. From germline, CDR1 is LNHDA and CDR2 SQIVND (reference sequence).

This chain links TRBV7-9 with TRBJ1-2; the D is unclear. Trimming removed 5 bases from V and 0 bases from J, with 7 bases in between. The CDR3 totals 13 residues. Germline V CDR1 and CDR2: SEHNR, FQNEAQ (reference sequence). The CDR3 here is CASSPISNYGYTF. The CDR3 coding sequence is TGTGCCAGCAGCCCTATCTCTAACTATGGCTACACCTTC.

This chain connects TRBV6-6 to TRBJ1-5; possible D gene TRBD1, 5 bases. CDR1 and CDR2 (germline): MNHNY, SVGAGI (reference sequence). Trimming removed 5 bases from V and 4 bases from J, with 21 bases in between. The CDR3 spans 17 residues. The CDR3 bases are TGTGCCAGCAGTCCCCGCGTGGGTTTCGGGGGTAATCAGCCCCAGCATTTT. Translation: CASSPRVGFGGNQPQHF.

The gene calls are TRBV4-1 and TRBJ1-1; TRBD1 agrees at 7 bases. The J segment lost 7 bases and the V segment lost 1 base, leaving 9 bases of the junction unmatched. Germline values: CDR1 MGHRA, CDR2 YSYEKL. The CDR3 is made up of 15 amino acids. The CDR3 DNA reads TGCGCCAGCAGCCAAGTTCGGGACAGAAAATATGAAGCTTTCTTT. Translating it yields CASSQVRDRKYEAFF.

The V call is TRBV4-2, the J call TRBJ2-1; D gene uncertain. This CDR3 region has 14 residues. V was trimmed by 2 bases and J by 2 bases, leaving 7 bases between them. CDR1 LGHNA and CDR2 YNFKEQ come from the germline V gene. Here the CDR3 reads CASSQNLAYNEQFF. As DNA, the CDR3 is TGTGCCAGCAGCCAAAATTTAGCCTACAATGAGCAGTTCTTC.

This CDR3 is CASRGGAVTDTQYF. The CDR3 nucleotides read TGTGCCAGCCGCGGCGGAGCCGTGACAGATACGCAGTATTTT. V gene TRBV18 combines with J gene TRBJ2-3, with D unclear. CDR1 and CDR2 from the germline V gene are KGHSH and LQKENI. Trimming removed 8 bases at V and 3 bases at J, with 15 bases between. The CDR3 length is 14 residues.